Detailed here is one T cell receptor beta chain. What it binds is not known. The data stem from a study of T cell responses to AZD1222 COVID-19 vaccine. Whole-study findings and limits: Clonal diversity was possibly underestimated, and white British individuals and females predominated among donors.

Sequencing used immunoSEQ multiplex PCR; TCRdb keeps in-frame clones, though not all of them. The sample holds about 260,000 clones; just over 90% are singletons and the top ten take roughly 0.6%. The junction had 7 bases not matched to a gene; V was cut back by 3 bases and J by 8 bases. Germline lookup yields CDR1 MDHEN and CDR2 SYDVKM. This CDR3 has 15 amino acids. Material: peripheral blood, obtained on day 0 of AZD1222 vaccination. The TCR comes from an adult in good health. V and J are TRBV28 and TRBJ1-4; 9 nucleotides line up with TRBD1. CDR3: CASSLVGQGGEKLFF. In DNA, the CDR3 is TGTGCCAGCAGTTTGGTGGGACAGGGCGGAGAAAAACTGTTTTTT.